This T cell receptor (beta chain) was documented in a study of blood T cell repertoires in COVID-19. Study-wide context: The United States, Italy and Spain were the sources of the acute and convalescent COVID-19 samples.

In its sample, this clone was seen a few times. Profiled with immunoSEQ multiplex PCR; TCRdb holds only in-frame clones, not every one. The table has more than 90,000 clones, 75% to 90% seen once. Losses at the gene ends were 9 bases for V and 0 bases for J; bases not matched to a gene: 7. The CDR3 loop spans 15 amino acids. Per germline, CDR1 MGHRA and CDR2 YSYEKL. This chain joins TRBV4-1 and TRBJ2-5, with 10 bases aligning to TRBD2. The sequenced sample consisted of peripheral blood. The receptor was derived from a man aged 70 or older with acute or convalescent COVID-19. The CDR3: CASSTSGMYQETQYF. CDR3 bases: TGCGCCAGTAGTACTAGCGGGATGTACCAAGAGACCCAGTACTTC.